The subject of this entry is one T cell receptor (beta chain). Produced via immunoSEQ multiplex PCR; TCRdb's table is partial and in-frame only. The sample lists approximately 150,000 clones, 91% occurring once. The sample comes from a study of T cell responses to AZD1222 COVID-19 vaccine. V was clipped by 5 bases and J by 0 bases, with 6 bases between them. CDR3 length: 14 residues. Germline V gene lookup returns CDR1 KGHDR and CDR2 SFDVKD. The TCR sequence derives from an adult who received the AZD1222 COVID-19 vaccine. This material consisted of peripheral blood, taken 28 days after the second AZD1222 dose. This rearrangement joins TRBV24-1 to TRBJ2-2; D ambiguous. This CDR3 reads CATSGEPNTGELFF. CDR3 nucleotide sequence: TGTGCCACCAGTGGAGAGCCGAACACCGGGGAGCTGTTTTTT.